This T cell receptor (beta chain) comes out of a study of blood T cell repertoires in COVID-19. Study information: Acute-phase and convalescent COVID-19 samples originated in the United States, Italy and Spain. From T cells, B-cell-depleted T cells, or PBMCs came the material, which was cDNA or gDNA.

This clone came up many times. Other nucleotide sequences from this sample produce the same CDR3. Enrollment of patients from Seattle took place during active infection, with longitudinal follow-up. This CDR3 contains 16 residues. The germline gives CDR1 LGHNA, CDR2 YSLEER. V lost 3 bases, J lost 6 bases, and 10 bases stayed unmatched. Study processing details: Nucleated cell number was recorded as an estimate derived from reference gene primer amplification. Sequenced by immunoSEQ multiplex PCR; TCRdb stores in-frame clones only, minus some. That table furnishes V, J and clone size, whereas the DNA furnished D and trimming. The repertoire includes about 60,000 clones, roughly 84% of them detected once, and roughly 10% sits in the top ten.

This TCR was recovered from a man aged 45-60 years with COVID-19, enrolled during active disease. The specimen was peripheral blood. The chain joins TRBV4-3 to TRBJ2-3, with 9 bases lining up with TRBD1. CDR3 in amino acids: CASSHTGTGLTDTQYF. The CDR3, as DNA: TGCGCCAGCAGCCATACAGGGACAGGGCTTACGGATACGCAGTATTTT.